The sample holds one count of the clone carrying this TCR beta chain. The antigen is undetermined. A read error may explain this, as a much larger clone is one base away. This entry comes from a study of molecular identifiers for immune sequencing clone quantification. General study results and limits: Jurkat TCR RNA from one cell was spiked into about a million naive cells, and it was reportedly detectable there.

Generation of bulk TCR libraries relied on previously described methods and listed TCR primers. One entry per CDR3 protein results from TCRdb running MiXCR on the PCR reads. Of more than 70,000 distinct CDR3 sequences in the sample, roughly 21% were seen once. The CDR3 totals 18 residues. V lost 4 bases, J lost 5 bases, and 26 bases lay in between. From germline, CDR1 is MGHDK and CDR2 SYGVNS. Libraries of naive CD8 T cells were made from around 20,000 to 1,000,000 sorted cells. They used 10%, 30% or 50% RNA. Sorting isolated naive CD8 T cells as CD8+CD4-CCR7+CD45RA+ events. This chain links TRBV25-1 with TRBJ1-2; D is uncertain. The sequenced sample was naive CD8+ T cells from blood, with Jurkat cell RNA spiked in. The sample's subset: FACS-sorted CD8+CD4-CCR7+CD45RA+ naive T cells. The clonotype comes from a human donor in good health. Some libraries in this study had Jurkat cell RNA spiked in. The CDR3 coding sequence is TGTGCCAGCAGTGGGGCCGGGCAGGATTGGCCCATCCGGTATGGCTACACCTTC. Translated: CASSGAGQDWPIRYGYTF.